This TCR beta chain was documented in a study of regulatory T cells in long-lasting Graves disease. As for the study in general: Graves' patients, newly diagnosed, had taken antithyroid drugs under 3 months.

Libraries of TCR beta came from iRepertoire HTBI primers plus Arm-PCR of CDR3 regions. TCRdb re-analysed the multiplex PCR reads in MiXCR, keeping a single row per CDR3 protein. The sample records 530,000 or so distinct CDR3 sequences, roughly a sixth being singletons. The CDR3 runs to 16 residues. Germline V gene sequence: CDR1 SQVTM, CDR2 ANQGSEA. In regard to this clonotype: Germline is not matched at one junction end, which may reflect a read error.

Documented time point: newly diagnosed GD, antithyroid drugs for less than 3 months. TCR sequences were obtained from RNA taken from PBMCs. Tubes containing EDTA received about 9.4 milliliters of drawn peripheral blood. These data are also associated with another study on T cells in Graves' hyperthyroidism and ophthalmopathy. Per that paper: Progression to ophthalmopathy was predicted a median of approximately seven months early.

The input for sequencing was peripheral blood mononuclear cells (PBMCs), taken at new diagnosis, from a patient treated with antithyroid drugs. The receptor was derived from a young man with Graves disease. V and J are TRBV29-1 and TRBJ2-1; 10 bases align to TRBD2. The CDR3 here is CSVLDSGRSSYDEQFF. As DNA, the CDR3 is TGCAGCGTTCTTGATAGCGGGAGGAGCTCCTACGATGAGCAGTTCTTC.